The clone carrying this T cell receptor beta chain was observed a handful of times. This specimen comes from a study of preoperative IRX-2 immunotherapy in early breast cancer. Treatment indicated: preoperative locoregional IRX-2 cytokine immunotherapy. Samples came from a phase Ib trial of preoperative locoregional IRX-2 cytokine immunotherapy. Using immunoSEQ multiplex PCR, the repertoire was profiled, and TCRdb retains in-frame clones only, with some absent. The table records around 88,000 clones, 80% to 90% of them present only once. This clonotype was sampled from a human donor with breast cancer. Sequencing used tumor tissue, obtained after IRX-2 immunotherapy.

CDR3 loop: CASSQDTKAGELFF. CDR3 DNA: TGCGCCAGCAGCCAAGATACGAAGGCCGGGGAGCTGTTTTTT. The V gene is TRBV1, the J gene TRBJ2-2. TRBV1 is listed as a pseudogene. This CDR3 comprises 14 residues.